These T cell receptor beta chains were read from a single sample in a study of T cells in Graves' hyperthyroidism and ophthalmopathy. TCRdb reanalysed the multiplex PCR reads using MiXCR and keeps one entry per CDR3 protein. Among approximately 620,000 distinct CDR3 sequences, approximately 15% were seen once, and the ten largest hold more than 3%. The sample was blood. The source of these receptors is a middle-aged woman with Graves' ophthalmopathy. CDR3s leave out the opening cysteine and the closing phenylalanine or tryptophan. A D gene is named only where the DNA matches it firmly.

d_gene	v_gene	j_gene	CDR3aa
-	TRBV9	TRBJ2-1	ASSLGPPLYNEQF
-	TRBV2	TRBJ1-2	ASTPGGVESYPHGYT
TRBD2	TRBV12-5	TRBJ2-1	ASRPGTSGSSGSYNEQF
-	TRBV2	TRBJ2-5	ASNPAGETQY
TRBD2	TRBV2	TRBJ2-4	ASRLPTSGRGSVKNIQY
-	TRBV12-3/TRBV12-4	TRBJ1-5	ASRRTDQPQH
-	TRBV29-1	TRBJ2-7	SVDDQGGEQY
TRBD1	TRBV7-8	TRBJ2-4	ASSSLGTGAGNIQY
TRBD1	TRBV28	TRBJ2-7	ASSLTPDREPYEQY
TRBD2	TRBV7-2	TRBJ2-5	ASSLVGLAGIETQY